Sequencing of this T cell receptor beta chain was carried out in a study of shared clonotypes between healthy human individuals. Study in general: The study used three CD4 naive, three CD4 memory, two CD8 naive and one CD8 memory plate per donor. Overall study findings and caveats: Naive subsets generally had larger estimated richness than memory subsets. Sharing across four donors was highest in naive CD4 (about 5%) and lowest in memory CD8 (approximately 0.4%).

This table comes from immunoSEQ multiplex PCR, and its TCRdb copy is limited to in-frame clones, with some not included. This repertoire shows about 2.3 million clones, 85% to 95% found once; its top ten account for approximately 0.4%. This clone was counted once. What it binds is not known. Per germline, CDR1 MNHEY and CDR2 SMNVEV (reference sequence). V dropped 6 bases and J dropped 1 base, with 16 bases sitting between them. CDR3 length equals 16 residues. The rearrangement joins TRBV27 to TRBJ1-5; a possible D gene is TRBD1 (5 bases). The source is a young man in good health. Some clones in this sample may be carry-over from other donors' samples. The specimen sequenced was naive CD4+ T cells from PBMCs. Subset given: CD45RA+ positively selected. The CDR3 region is CASRIQGWGSNQPQHF. The CDR3 coding sequence is TGTGCCAGCAGAATCCAGGGATGGGGAAGCAATCAGCCCCAGCATTTT.